This entry describes one T cell receptor beta chain. Its antigen is still unknown. The sample comes from a study of T cell responses to AZD1222 COVID-19 vaccine. The study, taken as a whole, reports: With two AZD1222 doses given, Spike-specific TCR breadth and depth both rose. A reported finding is that nearly half of spike-specific TCRs target unmutated variant regions. Only five or six AZD1222 recipients were seropositive at baseline.

The CDR3 contains 14 residues. Germline loops: CDR1 LNHDA, CDR2 SQIVND (reference sequence). The V and J ends lost 6 bases and 1 base, in that order; junction bases with no gene match: 5. Here immunoSEQ multiplex PCR was the method, and the copy in TCRdb shows in-frame clones only, minus some. The sample shows more than 90,000 clones, around nine tenths of them seen only once. The receptor was isolated from an adult who received the AZD1222 COVID-19 vaccine. The chain is built from TRBV19 and TRBJ1-1, with 7 bases fitting TRBD1. The starting material was peripheral blood, obtained 28 days after the second AZD1222 dose. The CDR3 nucleotides read TGTGCCAGTAGGCTACAGGGGACGAACACTGAAGCTTTCTTT. Translation gives CASRLQGTNTEAFF. Using reference TRBV19 and TRBJ1-1 for the parts outside the CDR3, the full variable domain is DGGITQSPKYLFRKEGQNVTLSCEQNLNHDAMYWYRQDPGQGLRLIYYSQIVNDFQKGDIAEGYSVSREKKESFPLTVTSAQKNPTAFYLCASRLQGTNTEAFFGQGTRLTVV.